A selection of T cell receptor beta chains follows, all from one sample in a study of blood T cell repertoires in COVID-19. TCRdb keeps only in-frame clones here, not all; method: immunoSEQ multiplex PCR. This sample carries roughly 180,000 clones, 94% of them seen once, and the ten largest clones take 0.6% to 0.9%. The material sequenced was peripheral blood. The receptor source for this set is a man aged 30 to 39 with COVID-19, enrolled during active disease. The CDR3 runs from the conserved cysteine through the conserved F or W.

j_call v_call cdr3_aa
TRBJ2-7 TRBV4-1 CASSQDPDSVLYEQYF
TRBJ1-3 TRBV7-6 CASSTPTGDPGNTIYF
TRBJ2-3 TRBV18 CASSPQGTQLDTQYF
TRBJ1-1 TRBV9 CASSVGPDRGRTEAFF
TRBJ2-7 TRBV23-1 CASKPGQEVSEQYF
TRBJ2-7 TRBV3-1/TRBV3-2 CASSQGGTSASYEQYF
TRBJ2-7 TRBV6-5 CAASGTGGPYEQYF
TRBJ1-1 TRBV7-3 CASSFTGSTEAFF
TRBJ2-6 TRBV5-1 CASSIERGWDTRGANVLTF
TRBJ1-2 TRBV2 CASSRTGTANYGYTF
TRBJ1-1 TRBV11-2 CASSLESSLVAEALNTEAFF
TRBJ2-7 TRBV19 CASSIGGLSYEQYF
TRBJ1-5 TRBV6-1 CASSEYGAEYNQPQHF
TRBJ2-5 TRBV6-6 CASSYNSGALETQYF
TRBJ1-3 TRBV10-1 CASSPGQAGNTIYF
TRBJ1-1 TRBV5-1 CASSLRETGVNTEAFF
TRBJ2-7 TRBV6-5 CASSYATGVGYEQYF
TRBJ2-3 TRBV6-5 CASSYGAALSTDTQYF
TRBJ1-1 TRBV29-1 CSVGTGGNTEAFF
TRBJ1-6 TRBV27 CASSRTGSSYNSPLHF
TRBJ1-2 TRBV12-3/TRBV12-4 CASSGQGHYGYTF
TRBJ1-6 TRBV11-2 CASSLDLRGSPLHF
TRBJ1-4 TRBV6-5 CASSYSGATNEKLFF
TRBJ1-1 TRBV6-5 CASSLGLENTEAFF
TRBJ1-5 TRBV19 CASSIGGQGNQPQHF
TRBJ1-2 TRBV2 CASSESGVYYYGYTF
TRBJ1-3 TRBV18 CASSPTGQGSTIYF
TRBJ1-2 TRBV20-1 CSASYQANGYTF
TRBJ1-2 TRBV5-6 CASSSVTGGLVYGYTF
TRBJ2-1 TRBV5-1 CASSLTSGAYNEQFF
TRBJ1-4 TRBV9 CASSPQESQNEKLFF
TRBJ1-4 TRBV29-1 CSVVGRAGTSEKLFF
TRBJ1-4 TRBV19 CASSADRGPEKLFF
TRBJ1-5 TRBV6-5 CASGRSRGSNQPQHF
TRBJ1-2 TRBV9 CASSVELSQVGYTF
TRBJ2-1 TRBV6-1 CASSERDRELNEQFF
TRBJ1-1 TRBV9 CASSVQGKDTEAFF
TRBJ2-1 TRBV9 CASSIGGNEQFF
TRBJ1-6 TRBV18 CASSPPSRVDGTLHF
TRBJ1-1 TRBV7-6 CASSPRDRDSMNTEAFF
TRBJ1-2 TRBV12-3/TRBV12-4 CASSMSGQHGYTF
TRBJ1-2 TRBV18 CASSPPRDSTNYGYTF
TRBJ2-1 TRBV5-5 CASSLGQGFYNEQFF
TRBJ1-1 TRBV27 CASGRQGSGTEAFF